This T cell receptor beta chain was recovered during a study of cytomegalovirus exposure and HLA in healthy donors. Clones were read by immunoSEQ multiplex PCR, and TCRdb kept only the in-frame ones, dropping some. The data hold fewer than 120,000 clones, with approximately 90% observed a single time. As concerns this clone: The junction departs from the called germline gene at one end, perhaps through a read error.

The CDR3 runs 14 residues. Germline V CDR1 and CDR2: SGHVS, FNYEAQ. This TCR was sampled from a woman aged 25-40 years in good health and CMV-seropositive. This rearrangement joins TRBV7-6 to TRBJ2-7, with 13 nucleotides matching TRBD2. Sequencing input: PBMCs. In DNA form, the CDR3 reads TGTGCCAGCAGCCATGGGACTAGCGGGGCCCTGAAGGAGTTC. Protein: CASSHGTSGALKEF.